This T cell receptor (beta chain) was recorded in a study of blood T cell repertoires in COVID-19. V dropped 8 bases and J dropped 1; count of bases not matched to a gene: 11. The CDR3 sequence is 16 residues long. Germline CDR1 reads LNHDA; CDR2 reads SQIVND (reference sequence). This clone was seen only a few times. Per the original methods: Amplified reference gene primers provided the basis for estimating nucleated cell counts. The table came from immunoSEQ multiplex PCR; TCRdb's copy has only in-frame clones and leaves some out. That table supplies the V and J calls and clone size; D and trimming were determined from the DNA. This table has roughly 62,000 clones, under 80% appearing once.

Sequencing used peripheral blood. The clonotype comes from a man aged 55 to 69 with acute or convalescent COVID-19. V is TRBV19 and J is TRBJ2-3; 8 bases are shared with TRBD2. DNA for the CDR3: TGTGCCAGTGATAGCGGGGTTACTTGGGGCACAGATACGCAGTATTTT. Its protein is CASDSGVTWGTDTQYF.